The rows below give T cell receptor beta chains drawn from one sample of a study of CD8 T cells in cerebrospinal fluid in Alzheimer's disease. TCRdb derives one entry per CDR3 protein from the 10x single-cell sequencing reads, leaving out DNA. This listing includes about 1,200 distinct CDR3 sequences. The specimen was cerebrospinal fluid. These receptors all come from a human donor with Alzheimer's disease. CDR3s include the opening cysteine and the closing phenylalanine or tryptophan. The size entry is marked missing in some rows and otherwise reads once, few, many or a size class.

J gene: TRBJ1-1; clone size: large; V gene: TRBV3-1; CDR3 length: 14; CDR3 protein: CASSQDRGNTEAFF
J gene: TRBJ1-5; clone size: medium-sized; V gene: TRBV19; CDR3 length: 17; CDR3 protein: CASSIGRGSQGNQPQHF
J gene: TRBJ2-3; clone size: medium-sized; V gene: TRBV7-8; CDR3 length: 16; CDR3 protein: CASSFAEAGVTDTQYF
J gene: TRBJ2-3; clone size: large; V gene: TRBV20-1; CDR3 length: 19; CDR3 protein: CSARAVAGGPGTVPDTQYF
J gene: TRBJ1-5; clone size: large; V gene: TRBV13; CDR3 length: 12; CDR3 protein: CASSFKGQPQHF
J gene: TRBJ1-5; clone size: NA; V gene: TRBV10-3; CDR3 length: 13; CDR3 protein: CAISESLSQPQHF
J gene: TRBJ2-7; clone size: medium-sized; V gene: TRBV18; CDR3 length: 12; CDR3 protein: CASSPDSYEQYF
J gene: TRBJ1-1; clone size: large; V gene: TRBV5-1; CDR3 length: 15; CDR3 protein: CASSFGTGENTEAFF
J gene: TRBJ2-7; clone size: medium-sized; V gene: TRBV19; CDR3 length: 13; CDR3 protein: CASSRGIAYEQYF
J gene: TRBJ1-1; clone size: NA; V gene: TRBV5-4; CDR3 length: 15; CDR3 protein: CASSLVTGAYTEAFF
J gene: TRBJ2-7; clone size: medium-sized; V gene: TRBV20-1; CDR3 length: 17; CDR3 protein: CSARARGLAGVTYEQYF
J gene: TRBJ2-7; clone size: medium-sized; V gene: TRBV10-3; CDR3 length: 16; CDR3 protein: CAIRFPGTSGSYEQYF
J gene: TRBJ1-2; clone size: large; V gene: TRBV10-3; CDR3 length: 18; CDR3 protein: CAISETLTGIPPNYGYTF
J gene: TRBJ2-5; clone size: medium-sized; V gene: TRBV24-1; CDR3 length: 16; CDR3 protein: CATSDPSGTGRETQYF
J gene: TRBJ2-2; clone size: NA; V gene: TRBV9; CDR3 length: 14; CDR3 protein: CASSVEGNTGELFF
J gene: TRBJ1-1; clone size: large; V gene: TRBV5-1; CDR3 length: 15; CDR3 protein: CASSLDGRGNTEAFF
J gene: TRBJ1-5; clone size: medium-sized; V gene: TRBV28; CDR3 length: 15; CDR3 protein: CASRTGTGGRQPQHF
J gene: TRBJ1-2; clone size: NA; V gene: TRBV5-6; CDR3 length: 15; CDR3 protein: CASSLFRDRFYGYTF
J gene: TRBJ1-4; clone size: medium-sized; V gene: TRBV6-5; CDR3 length: 14; CDR3 protein: CASSPQGFAEKLFF
J gene: TRBJ2-7; clone size: large; V gene: TRBV28; CDR3 length: 13; CDR3 protein: CASSLGADREQYF
J gene: TRBJ1-5; clone size: medium-sized; V gene: TRBV6-1; CDR3 length: 15; CDR3 protein: CASSERWSANQPQHF
J gene: TRBJ2-2; clone size: large; V gene: TRBV20-1; CDR3 length: 14; CDR3 protein: CSARGGFAPGELFF
J gene: TRBJ1-1; clone size: medium-sized; V gene: TRBV19; CDR3 length: 14; CDR3 protein: CASSPGQVWTEAFF
J gene: TRBJ2-1; clone size: medium-sized; V gene: TRBV3-1; CDR3 length: 13; CDR3 protein: CASSQVDGYEQFF
J gene: TRBJ2-7; clone size: large; V gene: TRBV5-6; CDR3 length: 14; CDR3 protein: CASSIQVAAYEQYF
J gene: TRBJ2-4; clone size: medium-sized; V gene: TRBV5-8; CDR3 length: 13; CDR3 protein: CASNRDRQNIQYF
J gene: TRBJ1-1; clone size: large; V gene: TRBV28; CDR3 length: 13; CDR3 protein: CASSLTGTNEAFF
J gene: TRBJ2-5; clone size: large; V gene: TRBV14; CDR3 length: 13; CDR3 protein: CASSRDTVGTQYF
J gene: TRBJ2-2; clone size: large; V gene: TRBV5-1; CDR3 length: 17; CDR3 protein: CASSRQTGRLGTGELFF
J gene: TRBJ2-1; clone size: medium-sized; V gene: TRBV4-2; CDR3 length: 15; CDR3 protein: CASSQDKGGYNEQFF
J gene: TRBJ1-2; clone size: medium-sized; V gene: TRBV6-1; CDR3 length: 18; CDR3 protein: CASSEFVPGESRNYGYTF
J gene: TRBJ1-5; clone size: medium-sized; V gene: TRBV6-1; CDR3 length: 14; CDR3 protein: CASRETGSNQPQHF
J gene: TRBJ1-2; clone size: NA; V gene: TRBV19; CDR3 length: 17; CDR3 protein: CASSIKGSQGGGYGYTF
J gene: TRBJ2-5; clone size: large; V gene: TRBV12-3/TRBV12-4; CDR3 length: 12; CDR3 protein: CASSLMEETQYF
J gene: TRBJ1-4; clone size: medium-sized; V gene: TRBV11-2; CDR3 length: 15; CDR3 protein: CASSLDGAGDEKLFF
J gene: TRBJ1-4; clone size: medium-sized; V gene: TRBV4-1; CDR3 length: 13; CDR3 protein: CASSRAENEKLFF